A selection of T cell receptor beta chains follows, all from one sample in a study of HIV-infected patients and healthy controls. TCRdb itself ran the 5' RACE reads through MiXCR, one entry per CDR3 protein. Seen here are tens of thousands of distinct CDR3 sequences, about 9% observed once, and the top ten hold approximately 3.9%. Sequencing was carried out using blood. These receptors were obtained from an adult in good health. Both conserved end residues are part of each CDR3. Each record gives: clone size, V gene, J gene, D gene, CDR3 DNA, CDR3 protein. The D gene is left open where the match is weak. The size of a clone is reported for some rows only, either as once, few or many, or as a class for expanded clones.

clone size: many; V gene: TRBV5-1; J gene: TRBJ1-5; D gene: -; CDR3 DNA: TGCGCCAGCAGCTTTACCGGGGATAGCAATCAGCCCCAGCATTTT; CDR3 protein: CASSFTGDSNQPQHF
clone size: few; V gene: TRBV12-3/TRBV12-4; J gene: TRBJ1-1; D gene: -; CDR3 DNA: TGTGCCAGCAGTTTAAACCCCCTTGGCATTGAGGGGCCTGACACTGAAGCTTTCTTT; CDR3 protein: CASSLNPLGIEGPDTEAFF
clone size: many; V gene: TRBV5-6; J gene: TRBJ2-4; D gene: TRBD2; CDR3 DNA: TGTGCCAGCAGCCCTCAACTAGCGGGGGGACTAGCCAAAAACATTCAGTACTTC; CDR3 protein: CASSPQLAGGLAKNIQYF
clone size: many; V gene: TRBV5-1; J gene: TRBJ1-1; D gene: -; CDR3 DNA: TGCGCCAGCAGCTCAGTAGGGGCCACGGGTGGCACTGAAGCTTTCTTT; CDR3 protein: CASSSVGATGGTEAFF
clone size: -; V gene: TRBV3-1; J gene: TRBJ2-1; D gene: TRBD2; CDR3 DNA: TGTGCCAGCAGCCCCACTAGCGGGGGGCTTGAGCAGTTCTTC; CDR3 protein: CASSPTSGGLEQFF
clone size: few; V gene: TRBV19; J gene: TRBJ1-5; D gene: -; CDR3 DNA: TGTGCCAGTAGTATAGACTTAGGACAAGGGCATCAGCCCCAGCATTTT; CDR3 protein: CASSIDLGQGHQPQHF
clone size: many; V gene: TRBV3-1; J gene: TRBJ1-1; D gene: TRBD1; CDR3 DNA: TGTGCCAGCAGCCTACGACAGGGAACCACTGAAGCTTTCTTT; CDR3 protein: CASSLRQGTTEAFF
clone size: medium-sized; V gene: TRBV7-9; J gene: TRBJ2-7; D gene: -; CDR3 DNA: TGTGCCAGCAGCTTAGCGCTGGGGGTCCAGTCGGGTACGCCCTACGAGCAGTACTTC; CDR3 protein: CASSLALGVQSGTPYEQYF
clone size: many; V gene: TRBV6-2/TRBV6-3; J gene: TRBJ1-5; D gene: -; CDR3 DNA: TGTGCCAGCAGTTACCCGTTTGTGACAGGCCACAATCAGCCCCAGCATTTT; CDR3 protein: CASSYPFVTGHNQPQHF
clone size: many; V gene: TRBV7-9; J gene: TRBJ1-6; D gene: TRBD1; CDR3 DNA: TGTGCCAGCAGCCACGACAGGGATAATTCACCCCTCCACTTT; CDR3 protein: CASSHDRDNSPLHF
clone size: many; V gene: TRBV10-3; J gene: TRBJ2-1; D gene: -; CDR3 DNA: TGTGCCATCAGTAAGTTTAGGAATGAGCAGTTCTTC; CDR3 protein: CAISKFRNEQFF
clone size: many; V gene: TRBV3-1; J gene: TRBJ2-7; D gene: -; CDR3 DNA: TGTGCCAGCAGCCAAGATCAACGGGGGACCGAGCAGTACTTC; CDR3 protein: CASSQDQRGTEQYF
clone size: many; V gene: TRBV28; J gene: TRBJ1-1; D gene: -; CDR3 DNA: TGTGCCAGCCGGGAGTGGGACGGTGAAGCTTTCTTT; CDR3 protein: CASREWDGEAFF
clone size: medium-sized; V gene: TRBV20-1; J gene: TRBJ1-5; D gene: -; CDR3 DNA: TGCAGTGCTAGAGCTACAGGGTCAAAGAATCAGCCCCAGCATTTT; CDR3 protein: CSARATGSKNQPQHF
clone size: many; V gene: TRBV28; J gene: TRBJ1-1; D gene: TRBD1; CDR3 DNA: TGTGCCAGCAGTTCATCCGAGACAGGGCGATTGGACACTGAAGCTTTCTTT; CDR3 protein: CASSSSETGRLDTEAFF
clone size: many; V gene: TRBV7-2; J gene: TRBJ2-2; D gene: TRBD2; CDR3 DNA: TGTGCCAGCAGCTTAGATTCCGGGAGGGCCCCCGGGGAGCTGTTTTTT; CDR3 protein: CASSLDSGRAPGELFF
clone size: many; V gene: TRBV28; J gene: TRBJ2-7; D gene: -; CDR3 DNA: TGTGCCAGCAGTCCCCAGGACAGACAGCCTTACGAGCAGTACTTC; CDR3 protein: CASSPQDRQPYEQYF
clone size: many; V gene: TRBV12-3/TRBV12-4; J gene: TRBJ2-1; D gene: -; CDR3 DNA: TGTGCCAGCAGTTCCTTCGGGGCTAATGAGCAGTTCTTC; CDR3 protein: CASSSFGANEQFF
clone size: many; V gene: TRBV10-3; J gene: TRBJ1-5; D gene: -; CDR3 DNA: TGTGCCATCAGTGAGTCTATAGCACCCGGCGGGGCTCAGCCCCAGCATTTT; CDR3 protein: CAISESIAPGGAQPQHF
clone size: -; V gene: TRBV2; J gene: TRBJ1-4; D gene: -; CDR3 DNA: TGTGCCAGCAGTGACTGGCAGATAGCAACTAATGAAAAACTGTTTTTT; CDR3 protein: CASSDWQIATNEKLFF
clone size: -; V gene: TRBV7-6; J gene: TRBJ1-5; D gene: -; CDR3 DNA: TGTGCCAGCAGCCCCGACGGTTCGAATCAGCCCCAGCATTTT; CDR3 protein: CASSPDGSNQPQHF
clone size: many; V gene: TRBV6-1; J gene: TRBJ2-7; D gene: -; CDR3 DNA: TGTGCCAGCAGTGAAGTCGAGGGGAGGTACGAGCAGTACTTC; CDR3 protein: CASSEVEGRYEQYF
clone size: many; V gene: TRBV29-1; J gene: TRBJ2-7; D gene: TRBD1; CDR3 DNA: TGCAGCGTCGCAAGTCCGGGACAGAGCTCCTACGAGCAGTACTTC; CDR3 protein: CSVASPGQSSYEQYF
clone size: -; V gene: TRBV28; J gene: TRBJ2-3; D gene: TRBD1; CDR3 DNA: TGTGCCAGCAGTTCGCGAACTACAGGGGGAACCACAGATACGCAGTATTTT; CDR3 protein: CASSSRTTGGTTDTQYF
clone size: many; V gene: TRBV27; J gene: TRBJ2-1; D gene: -; CDR3 DNA: TGTGCCAGCTTCAGGGGTAATGAGCAGTTCTTC; CDR3 protein: CASFRGNEQFF
clone size: medium-sized; V gene: TRBV27; J gene: TRBJ2-7; D gene: -; CDR3 DNA: TGTGCCAGCAGCTTCTTAGAGGGGAGGGAGCAGTACTTC; CDR3 protein: CASSFLEGREQYF
clone size: many; V gene: TRBV19; J gene: TRBJ1-1; D gene: -; CDR3 DNA: TGTGCCAGTAGTATAGATCGTTCGAACACTGAAGCTTTCTTT; CDR3 protein: CASSIDRSNTEAFF
clone size: many; V gene: TRBV10-3; J gene: TRBJ2-1; D gene: -; CDR3 DNA: TGTGCCATCAGTGCCTGGGCGGGGGCGGGCAATGAGCAGTTCTTC; CDR3 protein: CAISAWAGAGNEQFF
clone size: many; V gene: TRBV2; J gene: TRBJ1-1; D gene: TRBD1; CDR3 DNA: TGTGCCAGCAGTGTGGACAGGCTGACTGAAGCTTTCTTT; CDR3 protein: CASSVDRLTEAFF
clone size: -; V gene: TRBV5-5; J gene: TRBJ2-7; D gene: -; CDR3 DNA: TGTGCCAGCAGCTTGGTCCATTCCGGGGGTTACGAGCAGTACTTC; CDR3 protein: CASSLVHSGGYEQYF
clone size: many; V gene: TRBV2; J gene: TRBJ1-2; D gene: -; CDR3 DNA: TGTGCCAGCAGGGAACCGGGCCTTGGGGGGAGCTACACCTTC; CDR3 protein: CASREPGLGGSYTF
clone size: few; V gene: TRBV10-2; J gene: TRBJ2-1; D gene: TRBD2; CDR3 DNA: TGCGCCAGCAGTGGCAAGCGGGGCACTTACAATGAGCAGTTCTTC; CDR3 protein: CASSGKRGTYNEQFF
clone size: many; V gene: TRBV5-1; J gene: TRBJ2-7; D gene: -; CDR3 DNA: TGCGCCAGCTCCCCCCGGGACACCCGACTGTCCTACGAGCAGTACTTC; CDR3 protein: CASSPRDTRLSYEQYF
clone size: few; V gene: TRBV5-1; J gene: TRBJ1-1; D gene: -; CDR3 DNA: TGCGCCAGCAGCTTGGTTGGGACTTTGAACACTGAAGCTTTCTTT; CDR3 protein: CASSLVGTLNTEAFF
clone size: -; V gene: TRBV20-1; J gene: TRBJ2-1; D gene: TRBD1; CDR3 DNA: TGCAGTGCTAGAGTCAGGGGGTATGGTGTGTTCTTC; CDR3 protein: CSARVRGYGVFF
clone size: many; V gene: TRBV24-1; J gene: TRBJ1-6; D gene: -; CDR3 DNA: TGTGCCACCAGTGATTCGGGACCGACCTCACCCCTCCACTTT; CDR3 protein: CATSDSGPTSPLHF
clone size: -; V gene: TRBV2; J gene: TRBJ2-5; D gene: -; CDR3 DNA: TGTGCCAGCAGCGAGGACAGTCAAGAGACCCAGTACTTC; CDR3 protein: CASSEDSQETQYF
clone size: medium-sized; V gene: TRBV6-5; J gene: TRBJ1-5; D gene: -; CDR3 DNA: TGTGCCAGCTCCCGGGGACTCAATCAGCCCCAGCATTTT; CDR3 protein: CASSRGLNQPQHF
clone size: many; V gene: TRBV11-1; J gene: TRBJ1-1; D gene: TRBD1; CDR3 DNA: TGTGCCAGCAGCTCCATGTACAGGGGGATGAACACTGAAGCTTTCTTT; CDR3 protein: CASSSMYRGMNTEAFF
clone size: many; V gene: TRBV4-2; J gene: TRBJ1-4; D gene: -; CDR3 DNA: TGTGCCAGCAGCCAAGCTCGCCCCACTAATGAAAAACTGTTTTTT; CDR3 protein: CASSQARPTNEKLFF
clone size: many; V gene: TRBV20-1; J gene: TRBJ1-1; D gene: TRBD1; CDR3 DNA: TGCAGTGCCTCCTCAGGGGGAGTCACTGAAGCTTTCTTT; CDR3 protein: CSASSGGVTEAFF
clone size: -; V gene: TRBV5-1; J gene: TRBJ1-1; D gene: -; CDR3 DNA: TGCGCCAGCAGCTTTAGCAGGGCGAGCGTAATGAACACTGAAGCTTTCTTT; CDR3 protein: CASSFSRASVMNTEAFF
clone size: -; V gene: TRBV30; J gene: TRBJ1-1; D gene: TRBD1; CDR3 DNA: TGTGCCTGGAGACCGACAGGGGGTGAAGCTTTCTTT; CDR3 protein: CAWRPTGGEAFF
clone size: many; V gene: TRBV4-2; J gene: TRBJ2-6; D gene: TRBD1; CDR3 DNA: TGTGCCAGCAGCCAAGTCCAGGGGGCTGGGGCCAACGTCCTGACTTTC; CDR3 protein: CASSQVQGAGANVLTF
clone size: medium-sized; V gene: TRBV20-1; J gene: TRBJ2-1; D gene: TRBD2; CDR3 DNA: TGCAGTGCTAGACTAGCGGACAATGAGCAGTTCTTC; CDR3 protein: CSARLADNEQFF
clone size: -; V gene: TRBV5-5; J gene: TRBJ1-4; D gene: -; CDR3 DNA: TGTGCCAGCAGCTTCAATTATCAGTTGACGGTTAATGAAAAACTGTTTTTT; CDR3 protein: CASSFNYQLTVNEKLFF
clone size: many; V gene: TRBV6-1; J gene: TRBJ1-5; D gene: -; CDR3 DNA: TGTGCCAGCATAGGGGGGCGAGGCAATCAGCCCCAGCATTTT; CDR3 protein: CASIGGRGNQPQHF
clone size: many; V gene: TRBV13; J gene: TRBJ2-3; D gene: -; CDR3 DNA: TGTGCCAGCAATAGGGGTAGCACAGATACGCAGTATTTT; CDR3 protein: CASNRGSTDTQYF
clone size: many; V gene: TRBV24-1; J gene: TRBJ2-3; D gene: -; CDR3 DNA: TGTGCCACCAGTGGCCCAGAGACAGATACGCAGTATTTT; CDR3 protein: CATSGPETDTQYF
clone size: many; V gene: TRBV12-3/TRBV12-4; J gene: TRBJ2-1; D gene: TRBD2; CDR3 DNA: TGTGCCAGCAGCTTGACTAGCGGGGGGGTTTCGGGGAAAGGCAATGAGCAGTTCTTC; CDR3 protein: CASSLTSGGVSGKGNEQFF
clone size: few; V gene: TRBV5-1; J gene: TRBJ1-4; D gene: -; CDR3 DNA: TGCGCCAGCAGGTCCGGGACCCTGGAGGGAAAACTGTTTTTT; CDR3 protein: CASRSGTLEGKLFF